A single sample gave rise to the 7 T cell receptor beta chains below, sequenced in a study of blood T cell repertoires in COVID-19. Libraries were prepared by immunoSEQ multiplex PCR; TCRdb keeps only in-frame clonotypes and omits some of them. This table holds over 12,000 clones, 85% to 95% found once. The source material was peripheral blood. The receptor source for this set is a human donor with active COVID-19. The donor label of this sample is uncertain.

The chain combines TRBV5-1 with TRBJ2-5, with a possible D match to TRBD1 (6 bases). CDR3 size: 14 residues. V lost 2 bases and J 4 bases, leaving 12 bases between the germline ends. The germline V gene has CDR1 SGHRS and CDR2 YFSETQ. CDR3 sequence: CASSLVGGVETQYF. In DNA form, the CDR3 reads TGCGCCAGCAGCTTAGTTGGGGGCGTAGAGACCCAGTACTTC.

This clone was recorded once. The chain joins TRBV9 to TRBJ1-1; D gene ambiguous. The germline CDR1 and CDR2 sequences are SGDLS and YYNGEE. V was shortened by 0 bases and J by 4 bases, with 10 bases between the two germline ends. The CDR3 runs 14 residues. The CDR3: CASSVDPRGTEAFF. DNA for the CDR3: TGTGCCAGCAGCGTAGACCCCCGGGGCACTGAAGCTTTCTTT.

The V gene is TRBV5-6, the J gene TRBJ1-1, with 8 bases matching TRBD1. The CDR3 loop spans 14 amino acids. Trimming cost V 0 bases and J 11 bases; bases outside gene matches: 9. Per the germline V gene, CDR1 is SGHDT and CDR2 is YYEEEE. This CDR3 reads CASSLDSRDRRAFF. In DNA form, the CDR3 reads TGTGCCAGCAGCTTGGATTCCAGGGACAGGAGGGCTTTCTTT.

The chain combines TRBV12-3 or TRBV12-4 with TRBJ1-2, with D possibly TRBD1 on 6 matching bases. The CDR3 is 13 residues long. V lost 1 base and J 14 bases, leaving 17 bases between the germline ends. The CDR3 spells CASSLGGGKGKTF. In nucleotides, the CDR3 is TGTGCCAGCAGTTTAGGAGGGGGAAAGGGCAAGACCTTC.

This clone was observed a single time. V is TRBV2 and J is TRBJ2-3; TRBD1 aligns across 10 bases. The CDR3 is 16 amino acids. Germline loops: CDR1 SNHLY, CDR2 FYNNEI. With V trimmed by 6 bases and J by 2 bases, 8 bases remained unmatched. The CDR3 bases are TGTGCCAGCAGCAGCCAGACAGGGGGCCCCACAGATACGCAGTATTTT. Translation gives CASSSQTGGPTDTQYF.

This chain joins TRBV19 and TRBJ2-3, with 7 bases fitting TRBD1. This CDR3 is built from 15 residues. Per the germline V gene, CDR1 is LNHDA and CDR2 is SQIVND (reference sequence). The V gene end was trimmed by 4 bases and the J gene end by 0 bases; junction bases not matched to a gene: 4. CDR3 residues: CASSTPGQSTDTQYF. The CDR3 nucleotides are TGTGCCAGTAGTACCCCGGGACAGAGCACAGATACGCAGTATTTT.

The J gene is TRBJ1-1, the V gene TRBV12-3 or TRBV12-4; D unresolved. Trimming took 5 bases from V and 1 from J, leaving 8 bases between them. CDR3 length: 13 amino acids. The CDR3 DNA is TGTGCCAGCAGTCCCCAAGCGAACACTGAAGCTTTCTTT. It encodes CASSPQANTEAFF.